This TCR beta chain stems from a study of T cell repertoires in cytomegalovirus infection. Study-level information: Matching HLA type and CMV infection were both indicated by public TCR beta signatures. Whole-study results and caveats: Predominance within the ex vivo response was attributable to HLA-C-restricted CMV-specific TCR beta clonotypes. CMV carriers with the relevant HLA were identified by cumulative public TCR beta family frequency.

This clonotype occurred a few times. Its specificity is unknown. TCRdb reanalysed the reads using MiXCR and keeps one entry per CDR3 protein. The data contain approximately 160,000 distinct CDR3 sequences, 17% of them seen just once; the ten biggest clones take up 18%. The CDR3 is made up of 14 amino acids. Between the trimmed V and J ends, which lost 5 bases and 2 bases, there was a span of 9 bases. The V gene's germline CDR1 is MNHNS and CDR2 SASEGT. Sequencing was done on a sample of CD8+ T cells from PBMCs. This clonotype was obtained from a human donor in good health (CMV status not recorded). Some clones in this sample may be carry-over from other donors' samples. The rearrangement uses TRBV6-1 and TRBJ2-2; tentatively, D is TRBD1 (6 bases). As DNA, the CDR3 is TGTGCCAGCAGTTACAGGGACAACACCGGGGAGCTGTTTTTT. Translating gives CASSYRDNTGELFF.